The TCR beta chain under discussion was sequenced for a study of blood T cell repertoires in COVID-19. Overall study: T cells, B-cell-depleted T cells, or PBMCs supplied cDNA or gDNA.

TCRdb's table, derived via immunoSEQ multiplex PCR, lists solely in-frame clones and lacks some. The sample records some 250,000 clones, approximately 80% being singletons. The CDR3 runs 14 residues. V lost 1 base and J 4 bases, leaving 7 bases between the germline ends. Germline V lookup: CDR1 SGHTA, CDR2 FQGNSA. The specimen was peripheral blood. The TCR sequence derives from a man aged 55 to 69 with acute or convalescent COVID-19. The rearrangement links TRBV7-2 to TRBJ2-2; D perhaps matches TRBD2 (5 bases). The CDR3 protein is CASSLGLATGELFF. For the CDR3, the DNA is TGTGCCAGCAGCTTAGGGCTAGCCACCGGGGAGCTGTTTTTT.